A selection of T cell receptor beta chains follows, all from one sample in a study of PD-1 blockade in classical Hodgkin lymphoma. Assay: immunoSEQ multiplex PCR; the TCRdb copy retains only in-frame clones and omits some. The profile shows tens of thousands of clones, around 74% of them singletons. The source material was peripheral blood mononuclear cells (PBMCs), sampled before the fourth cycle of nivolumab. All receptors derive from a human donor with classical Hodgkin lymphoma. The CDR3 runs from the conserved cysteine through the conserved F or W. The D gene is left open where the match is weak. The size field is filled for only some rows; it gives once, few, many or a size class.

abundance | j_gene | v_gene | d_gene | CDR3aa | CDR3nt
NA | TRBJ2-5 | TRBV9 | TRBD1 | CASSDQGADGETQYF | TGTGCCAGCAGCGACCAGGGGGCCGACGGGGAGACCCAGTACTTC
NA | TRBJ2-7 | TRBV4-3 | NA | CASSQGYGYEQYF | TGCGCCAGCAGCCAAGGTTACGGCTACGAGCAGTACTTC
NA | TRBJ2-5 | TRBV28 | NA | CASSFSSRQQETQYF | TGTGCCAGCAGTTTCTCCTCCCGACAGCAAGAGACCCAGTACTTC
NA | TRBJ2-7 | TRBV30 | NA | CAWSTRTPYEQYF | TGTGCCTGGAGTACCAGAACCCCTTACGAGCAGTACTTC
NA | TRBJ2-7 | TRBV7-2 | NA | CASSATVAYEQYF | TGTGCCAGCAGCGCGACAGTGGCCTACGAGCAGTACTTC
NA | TRBJ2-1 | TRBV5-1 | TRBD1 | CASSSTGFNEQFF | TGCGCCAGCAGCTCGACAGGGTTCAATGAGCAGTTCTTC
NA | TRBJ2-7 | TRBV5-5 | NA | CASSQGTSYEQYF | TGTGCCAGCAGCCAGGGGACTTCCTACGAGCAGTACTTC
once | TRBJ2-7 | TRBV5-1 | NA | CASSPSGQGREQYF | TGCGCCAGCAGCCCCTCGGGACAAGGTCGCGAGCAGTACTTC
NA | TRBJ2-7 | TRBV7-2 | TRBD2 | CASSFSSGRLGEQYF | TGTGCCAGCAGCTTTTCTAGCGGGAGACTGGGCGAGCAGTACTTC
NA | TRBJ2-7 | TRBV28 | NA | CASQGPTYEQYF | TGTGCCAGTCAGGGGCCCACCTACGAGCAGTACTTC
few | TRBJ1-1 | TRBV7-2 | NA | CASSYRQNTEAFF | TGTGCCAGCAGCTATAGACAGAACACTGAAGCTTTCTTT
NA | TRBJ2-1 | TRBV6-5 | NA | CASRRNRGNEQFF | TGTGCCAGCCGTCGCAACCGGGGGAATGAGCAGTTCTTC
NA | TRBJ2-3 | TRBV10-1 | NA | CASSEAQENTDTQYF | TGCGCCAGCAGTGAAGCACAGGAAAACACAGATACGCAGTATTTT
NA | TRBJ2-1 | TRBV13 | NA | CASSLQGGFNEQFF | TGTGCCAGCAGCCTACAGGGGGGGTTCAATGAGCAGTTCTTC
NA | TRBJ1-1 | TRBV28 | NA | CASSRNSGTEAFF | TGTGCCAGCAGTCGAAACTCGGGCACTGAAGCTTTCTTT
NA | TRBJ1-2 | TRBV18 | TRBD1 | CASRTGDGYGYTF | TGTGCCAGCCGGACAGGGGATGGCTATGGCTACACCTTC
once | TRBJ1-5 | TRBV7-8 | NA | CASSRTENQPQHF | TGTGCCAGCAGCCGGACAGAGAATCAGCCCCAGCATTTT
NA | TRBJ2-3 | TRBV5-4 | TRBD2 | CASRKRDTDTQYF | TGTGCCAGCAGAAAGCGGGACACAGATACGCAGTATTTT
NA | TRBJ2-7 | TRBV7-9 | NA | CASSIYLGSASRHYEQYF | TGTGCCAGCAGCATATACCTTGGCAGCGCCTCACGACACTACGAGCAGTACTTC
NA | TRBJ2-7 | TRBV10-3 | TRBD2 | CAVHTSGDSYEQYF | TGTGCCGTCCACACTAGCGGAGACTCCTACGAGCAGTACTTC
NA | TRBJ1-5 | TRBV6-6 | NA | CASSYRRDQPQHF | TGTGCCAGCAGTTACAGGAGAGATCAGCCCCAGCATTTT
NA | TRBJ2-1 | TRBV19 | NA | CASSARQARYKFF | TGTGCCAGTAGTGCCCGACAGGCCAGGTATAAGTTCTTC
NA | TRBJ2-7 | TRBV9 | NA | CASSPPGRGKLNEQYF | TGTGCCAGCAGCCCTCCCGGGCGCGGGAAGTTGAACGAGCAGTACTTC
few | TRBJ2-3 | TRBV7-2 | NA | CASSLTSSGEYTQYF | TGTGCCAGCAGCTTAACTAGTAGTGGGGAATATACGCAGTATTTT
NA | TRBJ1-6 | TRBV11-3 | TRBD1 | CASSYQGASPLHF | TGTGCCAGCAGCTACCAGGGGGCCTCACCCCTCCACTTT
NA | TRBJ1-5 | TRBV19 | NA | CASSIDLGGNQPQHF | TGTGCCAGTAGTATAGATTTGGGGGGCAATCAGCCCCAGCATTTT
NA | TRBJ2-6 | TRBV4-1 | NA | CASSQGRAPSGANVLTF | TGCGCCAGCAGCCAAGGCCGGGCCCCCTCTGGGGCCAACGTCCTGACTTTC
NA | TRBJ2-5 | TRBV7-9 | NA | CASSPISKGKETQYF | TGTGCCAGCAGCCCTATTTCGAAGGGGAAAGAGACCCAGTACTTC
NA | TRBJ1-3 | TRBV19 | TRBD1 | CASTRGTVTGNTIYF | TGTGCCAGTACCAGAGGGACAGTTACTGGCAACACCATATATTTT
NA | TRBJ1-1 | TRBV5-1 | TRBD1 | CASSFRPGTGNAFF | TGCGCCAGCAGCTTCCGTCCCGGGACAGGGAATGCTTTCTTT
NA | TRBJ1-2 | TRBV9 | TRBD1 | CASSVDESKLDRGRGLYGYTF | TGTGCCAGCAGCGTAGACGAGTCGAAATTGGACAGGGGTCGGGGGCTCTATGGCTACACCTTC
NA | TRBJ2-3 | TRBV11-3 | NA | CASSLDGDPGTDTQYF | TGTGCCAGCAGCTTAGATGGCGACCCTGGGACAGATACGCAGTATTTT
NA | TRBJ2-5 | TRBV15 | TRBD2 | CATSRPPGRGQETQYF | TGTGCCACCAGCAGACCCCCGGGGAGGGGCCAAGAGACCCAGTACTTC
NA | TRBJ2-1 | TRBV11-1 | NA | CASSLTGHLNEQFF | TGTGCCAGCAGCTTAACGGGACACCTCAATGAGCAGTTCTTC
NA | TRBJ1-2 | TRBV25-1 | NA | CASGSYGYTF | TGTGCCAGCGGTTCCTATGGCTACACCTTC
NA | TRBJ2-7 | TRBV7-9 | NA | CASSSPKTAETYEQYF | TGTGCCAGCAGCTCCCCGAAAACAGCGGAAACCTACGAGCAGTACTTC
once | TRBJ2-5 | TRBV28 | TRBD1 | CASSFGDRVLETQYF | TGTGCCAGCAGTTTCGGTGACAGGGTTTTGGAGACCCAGTACTTC
NA | TRBJ1-1 | TRBV19 | NA | CASSIRWGMNTEAFF | TGTGCCAGTAGTATTAGGTGGGGTATGAACACTGAAGCTTTCTTT
NA | TRBJ2-1 | TRBV28 | TRBD1 | CASSLLLQGAYEQFF | TGTGCCAGCAGTTTATTACTACAGGGGGCGTATGAGCAGTTCTTC
NA | TRBJ2-1 | TRBV2 | TRBD2 | CAGEGQDNEQFF | TGTGCCGGGGAGGGGCAGGACAATGAGCAGTTCTTC
NA | TRBJ2-6 | TRBV5-8 | NA | CASSSGVSLSGANVLTF | TGTGCCAGCAGCTCCGGAGTGAGCCTTTCTGGGGCCAACGTCCTGACTTTC
NA | TRBJ1-3 | TRBV5-4 | NA | CASSPSIDSSGNTIYF | TGTGCCAGCAGCCCAAGCATAGACAGCTCTGGAAACACCATATATTTT